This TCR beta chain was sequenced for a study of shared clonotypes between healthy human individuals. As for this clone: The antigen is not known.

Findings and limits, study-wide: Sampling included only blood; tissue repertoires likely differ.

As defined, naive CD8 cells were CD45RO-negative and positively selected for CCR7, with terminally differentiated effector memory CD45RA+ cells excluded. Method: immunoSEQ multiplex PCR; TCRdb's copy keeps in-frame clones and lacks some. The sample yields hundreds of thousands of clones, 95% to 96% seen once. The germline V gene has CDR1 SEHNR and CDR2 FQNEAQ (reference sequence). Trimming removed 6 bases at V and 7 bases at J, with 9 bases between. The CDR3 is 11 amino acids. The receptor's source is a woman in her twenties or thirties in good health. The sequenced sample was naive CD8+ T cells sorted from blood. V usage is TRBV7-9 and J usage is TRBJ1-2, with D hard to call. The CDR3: CASRGLVGYTF. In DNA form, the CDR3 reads TGTGCCAGCAGAGGGTTAGTTGGCTACACCTTC.